This T cell receptor beta chain comes out of a study of blood T cell repertoires in COVID-19. Study at large: In each case, the material was cDNA or gDNA derived from T cells, B-cell-depleted T cells, or PBMCs.

Some clones are missing from TCRdb's copy, which holds only in-frame ones; the method was immunoSEQ multiplex PCR. This sample has about 38,000 clones; around 89% occur once, and the top ten carry about 25%. The junction had 8 bases not matched to a gene; V was cut back by 5 bases and J by 0 bases. Germline CDR1 and CDR2: SGHTA and FQGNSA. The CDR3 is 19 amino acids. This receptor was identified in a man aged 55-75 years with active or convalescent COVID-19. This chain links TRBV7-2 with TRBJ2-1; TRBD2 aligns across 15 bases. Input material: peripheral blood. The CDR3 region is CASSRKGTSGGISYNEQFF. In DNA, the CDR3 is TGTGCCAGCAGCAGGAAAGGGACTAGCGGGGGGATCTCCTACAATGAGCAGTTCTTC.